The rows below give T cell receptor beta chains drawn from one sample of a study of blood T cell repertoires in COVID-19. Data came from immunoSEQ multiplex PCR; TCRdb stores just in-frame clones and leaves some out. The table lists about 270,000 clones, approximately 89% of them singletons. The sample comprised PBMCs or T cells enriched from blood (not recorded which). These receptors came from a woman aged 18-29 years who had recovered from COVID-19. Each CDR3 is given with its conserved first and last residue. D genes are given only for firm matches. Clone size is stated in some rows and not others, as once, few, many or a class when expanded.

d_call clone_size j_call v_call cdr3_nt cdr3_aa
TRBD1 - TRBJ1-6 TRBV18 TGTGCCAGCTCCCCCCGGGACAGGGATAATTCACCCCTCCACTTT CASSPRDRDNSPLHF
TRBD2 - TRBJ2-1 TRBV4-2 TGTGCCAGCAGCCAAGAAATAGGGCTAGCGGTGAATCAGCAGTTCTTC CASSQEIGLAVNQQFF
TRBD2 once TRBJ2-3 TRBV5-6 TGTGCCAGCAGCTTAGGGCGGGAGGGTACGCAGTATTTT CASSLGREGTQYF
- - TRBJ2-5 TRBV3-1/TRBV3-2 TGTGCCAGCAGCCACATGAATCTACCAAGCCAAGAGACCCAGTACTTC CASSHMNLPSQETQYF
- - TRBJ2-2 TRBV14 TGTGCCAGCAGCCAAGACAGGAACACCGGGGAGCTGTTTTTT CASSQDRNTGELFF
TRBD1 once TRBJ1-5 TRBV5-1 TGCGCCAGCAGCTTGACAGGGGGGCGCAATCAGCCCCAGCATTTT CASSLTGGRNQPQHF
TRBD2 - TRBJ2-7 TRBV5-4 TGTGCCAGCAGTTCTTTAGCGGGGGGCTCCTACGAGCAGTACTTC CASSSLAGGSYEQYF
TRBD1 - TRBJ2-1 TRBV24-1 TGTGCCACCAGTGATTGGGACAGGTGGGCTGAGCAGTTCTTC CATSDWDRWAEQFF
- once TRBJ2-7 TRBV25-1 TGTGCCAGCAGTGTTACCGGGGGGCGATTCGACGAGCAGTACTTC CASSVTGGRFDEQYF
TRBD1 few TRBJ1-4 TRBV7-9 TGTGCCAGCAGCTTAAGGACAGGGACACACGCTAATGAAAAACTGTTTTTT CASSLRTGTHANEKLFF
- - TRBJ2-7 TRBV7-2 TGTGCCAGCAGCTTAGCCGGCGGGTACGAGCAGTACTTC CASSLAGGYEQYF
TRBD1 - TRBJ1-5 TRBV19 TGTGCCAGTAGTATAAGGACAGGGAGCAATCAGCCCCAGCATTTT CASSIRTGSNQPQHF
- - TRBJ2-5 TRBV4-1 TGCGCCAGCAGCCAAGTATCCCCAGAGACCCAGTACTTC CASSQVSPETQYF
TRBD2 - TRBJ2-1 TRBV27 TGTGCCAGCAGCCTCCCGGGACTAGCGGGAGTTGATGAGCAGTTCTTC CASSLPGLAGVDEQFF
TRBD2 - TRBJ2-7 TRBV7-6 TGTGCCAGCAGCCCATTCTTGGCGGGAGGTGTCGAGCAGTACTTC CASSPFLAGGVEQYF
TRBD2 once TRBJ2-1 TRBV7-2 TGTGCCAGCAGCTTATTCTCTTTTACTAGCGGGGGGGGAGAGCAGTTCTTC CASSLFSFTSGGGEQFF
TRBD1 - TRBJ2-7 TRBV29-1 TGCAGCGTTGAGGGGACAGGGGTGCGGGACGAGCAGTACTTC CSVEGTGVRDEQYF
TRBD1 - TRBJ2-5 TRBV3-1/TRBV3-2 TGTGCCAGCAGACGACGACAGGGGGCGGGGGAGACCCAGTACTTC CASRRRQGAGETQYF
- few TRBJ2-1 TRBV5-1 TGCGCCAGCAGCCCTCCCCCGGGAGTCTCCTACAATGAGCAGTTCTTC CASSPPPGVSYNEQFF
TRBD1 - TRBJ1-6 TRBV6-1 TGTGCCAGCAGTGAGGACAGGGGAACCTATAATTCACCCCTCCACTTT CASSEDRGTYNSPLHF
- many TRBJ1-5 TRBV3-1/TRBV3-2 TGTGCCAGCAGCACGGGGGATAGCAATCAGCCCCAGCATTTT CASSTGDSNQPQHF
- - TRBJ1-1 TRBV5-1 TGCGCCAGCAGCCACCCGGGGGGGCGGAACACTGAAGCTTTCTTT CASSHPGGRNTEAFF
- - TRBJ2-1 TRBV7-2 TGTGCCAGCAGCTTAGCTCCGCGCGACTCCTACAATGAGCAGTTCTTC CASSLAPRDSYNEQFF
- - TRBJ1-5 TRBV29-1 TGCAGCGTTGTCTTGAATCAGGGGAGCAATCAGCCCCAGCATTTT CSVVLNQGSNQPQHF
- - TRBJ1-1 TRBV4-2 TGTGCCAGCAGCCAAGCTGGGTGGAGGGATCTTCCGGCTTTCTTT CASSQAGWRDLPAFF
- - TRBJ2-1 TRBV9 TGTGCCAGCAGCGCACTAGGGGGGGCAGGCTACAATGAGCAGTTCTTC CASSALGGAGYNEQFF
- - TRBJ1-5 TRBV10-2 TGCGCCAGCAGTGAGCCCGGGAGCCGGCAGCCCCAGCATTTT CASSEPGSRQPQHF
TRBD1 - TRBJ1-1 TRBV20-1 TGCAGTGCTAGTTCGGACAGGGAGAACACTGAAGCTTTCTTT CSASSDRENTEAFF
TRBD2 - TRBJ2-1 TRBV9 TGTGCCAGCAGCGCAAGACTAGCGGTCTCCTACAATGAGCAGTTCTTC CASSARLAVSYNEQFF
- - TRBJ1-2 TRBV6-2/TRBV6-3 TGTGCCAGCAGCCCCGGAACATTGAGGGATGGCTACACCTTC CASSPGTLRDGYTF
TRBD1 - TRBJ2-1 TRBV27 TGTGCCAGCAGTTTTGGGACAGTCTACAATGAGCAGTTCTTC CASSFGTVYNEQFF
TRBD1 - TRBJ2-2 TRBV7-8 TGTGCCAGCAGCTTTCCGGGACAGGTCAACACCGGGGAGCTGTTTTTT CASSFPGQVNTGELFF
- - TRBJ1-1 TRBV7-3 TGTGCCAGCAGCTTATCCAGGAACACTGAAGCTTTCTTT CASSLSRNTEAFF
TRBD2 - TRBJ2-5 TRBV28 TGTGCCAGCAGTTCGGGACTAGCGGGGCTCCAAGAGACCCAGTACTTC CASSSGLAGLQETQYF
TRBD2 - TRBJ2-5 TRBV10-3 TGTGCCATCAGCGGGACTAGCGGGGGGGCCTTGGAGACCCAGTACTTC CAISGTSGGALETQYF
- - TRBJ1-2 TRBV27 TGTGCCAGCAGTTTCTCTGGGGCGCAGGGCTACACCTTC CASSFSGAQGYTF
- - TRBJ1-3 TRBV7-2 TGTGCCAGCAGCTTAGCCAGCGGCTACTCTGGAAACACCATATATTTT CASSLASGYSGNTIYF
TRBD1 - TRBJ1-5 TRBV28 TGTGCCAGCAGTTGGCAGGACAGGCTTCTATCCAATCAGCCCCAGCATTTT CASSWQDRLLSNQPQHF
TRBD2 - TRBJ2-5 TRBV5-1 TGCGCCAGCAGCTTGGGGCCTAGCGGGGGGCAAGGAGAGACCCAGTACTTC CASSLGPSGGQGETQYF
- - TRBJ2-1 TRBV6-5 TGTGCCAGCAGTTACTCGATGGGCGATGAGCAGTTCTTC CASSYSMGDEQFF
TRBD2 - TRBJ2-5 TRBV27 TGTGCCAGCAGTTCTACTAGCGGTCAAGAGACCCAGTACTTC CASSSTSGQETQYF
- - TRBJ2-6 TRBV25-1 TGTGCCAGCACAGTATCATCTGGGGCCAACGTCCTGACTTTC CASTVSSGANVLTF
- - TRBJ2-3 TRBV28 TGTGCCAGCAGTTCACCGGACAGTCCGGTCAGGCCAGATACGCAGTATTTT CASSSPDSPVRPDTQYF
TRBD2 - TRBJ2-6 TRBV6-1 TGTGCCAGCAGTGAAGGACTAGCGGGAGGTCCTGGGGCCAACGTCCTGACTTTC CASSEGLAGGPGANVLTF
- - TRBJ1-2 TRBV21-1 TGTGCCAGCAGCAAACACCCCCCAGGCTATGGCTACACCTTC CASSKHPPGYGYTF
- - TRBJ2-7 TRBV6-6 TGTGCCAGCAGTTACGACGGAGCCTACGAGCAGTACTTC CASSYDGAYEQYF
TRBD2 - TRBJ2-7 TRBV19 TGTGCCAGTAGCGGGGAGGGACTAGCTCCATTCTCCTACGAGCAGTACTTC CASSGEGLAPFSYEQYF
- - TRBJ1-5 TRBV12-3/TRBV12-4 TGTGCCAGCAGCCACGACACTCAGCCCCAGCATTTT CASSHDTQPQHF
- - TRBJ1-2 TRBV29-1 TGCAGCGTGGGAGACAGCACAGGGTATGGCTACACCTTC CSVGDSTGYGYTF
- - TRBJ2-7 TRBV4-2 TGTGCCAGCAGCCAAGATTTGGGGGGTGAGGGGCGGGACGAGCAGTACTTC CASSQDLGGEGRDEQYF
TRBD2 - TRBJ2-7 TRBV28 TGTGCCAGCAGTATCCCCCCGACTAGCGGAACCTACGAGCAGTACTTC CASSIPPTSGTYEQYF
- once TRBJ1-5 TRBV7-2 TGTGCCAGCAGCCCGCCGGGATCTGATCAGCCCCAGCATTTT CASSPPGSDQPQHF
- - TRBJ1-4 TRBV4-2 TGTGCCAGCAGCTCAGGGCCCTCCGGGAGAAAACTGTTTTTT CASSSGPSGRKLFF
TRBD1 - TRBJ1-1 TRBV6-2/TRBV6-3 TGTGCCAGCAGTTCGGACAGGGGGCTCGGAGCTTTCTTT CASSSDRGLGAFF
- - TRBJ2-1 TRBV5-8 TGTGCCAGCAGCCACGTCGAGAGACAGTACAATGAGCAGTTCTTC CASSHVERQYNEQFF
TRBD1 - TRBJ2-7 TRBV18 TGTGCCAGCTCACCAGACAGGGCCGGTAAAAACGAGCAGTACTTC CASSPDRAGKNEQYF
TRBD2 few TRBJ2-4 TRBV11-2 TGTGCCAGCAGCAAACGGGTTAGCGGGGCCATTCAGTACTTC CASSKRVSGAIQYF
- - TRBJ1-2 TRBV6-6 TGTGCCAGCAGTTACTTTTCTCAACCCGGGGGGGATGGCTACACCTTC CASSYFSQPGGDGYTF
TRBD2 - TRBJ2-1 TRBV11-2 TGTGCCAGCAGCTTAGGGGGGGGTTACAATGAGCAGTTCTTC CASSLGGGYNEQFF